The 20 T cell receptor beta chains presented below share a single source sample, sequenced in a study of cytomegalovirus exposure and HLA in healthy donors. The PCR employed 60 Vbeta primers together with 13 Jbeta primers. TCRdb keeps only in-frame clones here, not all; method: immunoSEQ multiplex PCR. Of 95,000 or so clones in the sample, under 90% were seen once. What was sequenced was PBMCs. The receptors were gathered from a woman between 65 and 79 years old in good health and CMV-seropositive.

The rearrangement uses TRBV7-9 and TRBJ2-2, with TRBD1 matching 10 bases. This CDR3 region has 15 residues. The V segment lost 4 bases and the J segment 5 bases; nucleotides outside the gene matches: 4. Per the germline V gene, CDR1 is SEHNR and CDR2 is FQNEAQ (reference sequence). The CDR3 nucleotides are TGTGCCAGCAGCTCGCCGGGACAGGGGACCGGGGAGCTGTTTTTT. Translating gives CASSSPGQGTGELFF. The entire variable domain, with the rest obtained from reference TRBV7-9 and TRBJ2-2, is as follows: DTGVSQNPRHKITKRGQNVTFRCDPISEHNRLYWYRQTLGQGPEFLTYFQNEAQLEKSRLLSDRFSAERPKGSFSTLEIQRTEQGDSAMYLCASSSPGQGTGELFFGEGSRLTVL.

This clone appeared a few times. This chain links TRBV5-6 with TRBJ2-1; 9 bases line up with TRBD1. With V trimmed by 5 bases and J by 9 bases, 12 bases remained unmatched. CDR1 and CDR2 (germline): SGHDT, YYEEEE. CDR3 length: 15 residues. This CDR3 is CASSPGQGLVGEQFF. The DNA of the CDR3 is TGTGCCAGCAGTCCGGGACAGGGCTTGGTGGGTGAGCAGTTCTTC. Based on the CDR3 plus reference TRBV5-6 and TRBJ2-1, the full variable domain is DAGVTQSPTHLIKTRGQQVTLRCSPKSGHDTVSWYQQALGQGPQFIFQYYEEEERQRGNFPDRFSGHQFPNYSSELNVNALLLGDSALYLCASSPGQGLVGEQFFGPGTRLTVL.

This clone has a handful of counts. J is TRBJ2-5 and V is TRBV20-1; D is perhaps TRBD2 (5 bases). This CDR3 is built from 11 residues. Germline CDR1 is DFQATT and CDR2 is SNEGSKA (reference sequence). V dropped 4 bases and J dropped 2 bases, with 5 bases sitting between them. CDR3 coding DNA: TGCAGTGCTACGGGGCAAGAGACCCAGTACTTC. Translating it yields CSATGQETQYF.

The rearrangement joins TRBV7-3 to TRBJ1-2, with D hard to call. Trimming stripped 2 bases from V and 6 bases from J, with 10 bases between. Germline V gene data show CDR1 as SGHTA and CDR2 as FQGTGA. The CDR3 has 13 amino acids. This chain's CDR3 is CASSLPGGDGYTF. In DNA form, the CDR3 reads TGTGCCAGCAGCTTACCGGGAGGTGATGGCTACACCTTC.

This chain uses TRBV5-1 with TRBJ2-3, with D unclear. Germline CDR1 is SGHRS and CDR2 is YFSETQ. The CDR3 loop spans 13 amino acids. V lost 4 bases, J lost 5 bases, and 11 bases lay in between. The chain's CDR3 is CASSPRIEDTQYF. As DNA, the CDR3 is TGCGCCAGCAGCCCGAGGATTGAAGATACGCAGTATTTT.

The chain has TRBV19 and TRBJ1-2, with 7 nucleotides matching TRBD1. The junction had 8 bases not matched to a gene; V was cut back by 2 bases and J by 8 bases. The germline CDR1 and CDR2 sequences are LNHDA and SQIVND (reference sequence). This CDR3 has 14 residues. The CDR3 DNA is TGTGCCAGTAGTATAAGAGGGGGCCCGGGCGGCTACACCTTC. It yields the protein CASSIRGGPGGYTF.

The J gene is TRBJ2-5, the V gene TRBV7-6; a possible D gene is TRBD1 (5 bases). The DNA end favors TRBJ2-7, so the J call may be wrong. The CDR3 totals 13 residues. Per the germline V gene, CDR1 is SGHVS and CDR2 is FNYEAQ. The CDR3 is CASSLARAHEQYF. The CDR3 DNA reads TGTGCCAGCAGCTTAGCCAGGGCACACGAGCAGTACTTC.

The V gene is TRBV6-6, the J gene TRBJ1-2, with 7 bases lining up with TRBD1. Germline values: CDR1 MNHNY, CDR2 SVGAGI (reference sequence). The trim removed 2 bases at V and 0 bases at J, leaving 3 bases unmatched. The CDR3 covers 15 residues. CDR3 sequence (DNA): TGTGCCAGCAGTTACGGGACAGCCTCTAACTATGGCTACACCTTC. It codes for CASSYGTASNYGYTF.

V is TRBV10-3 and J is TRBJ2-1, with TRBD2 matching 7 bases. The CDR3 covers 17 residues. V shed 4 bases, J shed 2 bases, and the junction held 11 bases outside the gene matches. Germline CDR1 is ENHRY and CDR2 is SYGVKD. CDR3 protein: CAISGRTSSTPYNEQFF. DNA for the CDR3: TGTGCCATCAGTGGAAGGACTAGTTCGACCCCCTACAATGAGCAGTTCTTC.

V is TRBV28 and J is TRBJ1-3; D remains unclear. V lost 6 bases, J lost 4 bases, and 16 bases lay in between. The CDR3 extends over 15 amino acids. CDR1 and CDR2 (germline): MDHEN, SYDVKM. This CDR3 is CASSSIRDPGNTIYF. The CDR3, as DNA: TGTGCCAGCAGCTCTATCCGGGATCCAGGAAACACCATATATTTT.

This chain joins TRBV7-2 and TRBJ2-3, with D possibly being TRBD2 (6 bases). Germline V CDR1 and CDR2: SGHTA, FQGNSA. The V end lost 3 bases, the J end lost 0 bases, and 16 bases lay between the germline ends. The length of the CDR3 is 17 residues. CDR3 sequence: CASSLLLAPASTDTQYF. The CDR3, as DNA: TGTGCCAGCAGCTTGTTACTAGCCCCTGCTAGCACAGATACGCAGTATTTT.

The CDR3 loop is CASSLERASDEQFF. The CDR3 DNA is TGTGCCAGCAGCTTGGAGAGAGCGAGCGATGAGCAGTTCTTC. The rearrangement uses TRBV7-2 and TRBJ2-1; D is uncertain. The CDR3 length is 14 residues. Deletions cut 3 bases from V and 8 bases from J, with 14 bases between. Looked up from germline, CDR1 is SGHTA and CDR2 is FQGNSA.

This chain connects TRBV11-3 to TRBJ2-3; D may be TRBD2 (6 bases). This CDR3 comprises 13 residues. Looked up from germline, CDR1 is SGHNT and CDR2 is YENEEA. Between the trimmed V and J ends, which lost 1 base and 7 bases, there was a span of 9 bases. CDR3 sequence: CASSLGDSNTQYF. CDR3 nucleotides: TGTGCCAGCAGCTTAGGGGACTCTAATACGCAGTATTTT.

CDR3 loop: CASSAIDRGRPEAFF. The CDR3 region has the DNA TGTGCCAGCAGTGCTATCGACAGGGGGCGGCCTGAAGCTTTCTTT. The V and J genes are TRBV2 and TRBJ1-1; TRBD1 matches 10 bases. Germline V lookup: CDR1 SNHLY, CDR2 FYNNEI. The V gene end was trimmed by 4 bases and the J gene end by 6 bases; junction bases not matched to a gene: 8. The CDR3 has 15 residues.

There are a few counts of this clone. This chain links TRBV4-3 with TRBJ1-5; possibly TRBD1 for D (5 bases). V was shortened by 0 bases and J by 2 bases, with 8 bases between the two germline ends. Looked up from germline, CDR1 is LGHNA and CDR2 is YSLEER. This CDR3 region has 15 residues. The CDR3 reads CASSQDGRGNQPQHF. DNA of the CDR3: TGCGCCAGCAGCCAAGACGGCAGGGGCAATCAGCCCCAGCATTTT.

The chain employs TRBV10-2 and TRBJ2-5; a possible D gene is TRBD2 (6 bases). Matching the DNA end better, TRBJ2-7 makes the J call doubtful. In germline, CDR1 is WSHSY, CDR2 SAAADI. This CDR3 comprises 13 residues. This CDR3 is CASGGTVPYEQYF. The CDR3 coding sequence is TGCGCCAGCGGAGGGACGGTCCCCTACGAGCAGTACTTC.

The chain joins TRBV4-2 to TRBJ2-1; D is unclear. Germline CDR1 LGHNA, CDR2 YNFKEQ. This CDR3 has 13 amino acids. Deletions cut 4 bases from V and 10 bases from J, with 14 bases between. CDR3 bases: TGTGCCAGCAGCCCGGTGGGTAGCCGGGAGCAGTTCTTC. This codes for CASSPVGSREQFF.

The V call is TRBV29-1, the J call TRBJ1-1, with 7 nucleotides matching TRBD1. This CDR3 spans 13 amino acids. Germline CDR1 and CDR2: SQVTM and ANQGSEA. V gave up 3 bases and J gave up 0 bases; unmatched junction bases: 1. CDR3 protein: CSVEQGVNTEAFF. The CDR3 DNA is TGCAGCGTTGAGCAGGGGGTGAACACTGAAGCTTTCTTT.

J is TRBJ1-3 and V is TRBV18, with D perhaps TRBD1 (5 bases). Germline loops: CDR1 KGHSH, CDR2 LQKENI. Trimming took off 6 bases at V and 0 bases at J, with 12 bases between the two ends. This CDR3 comprises 15 residues. This CDR3 reads CASSRGEASGNTIYF. As DNA, the CDR3 is TGTGCCAGCTCCCGGGGGGAAGCCTCTGGAAACACCATATATTTT.

This clone was observed a few times. The gene calls are TRBV28 and TRBJ1-5; no clear D. The ends were cut back, 9 bases at V and 6 bases at J, with 12 bases in the middle. The CDR3 contains 12 residues. From germline, CDR1 is MDHEN and CDR2 SYDVKM. The CDR3 DNA reads as TGTGCCAGTCTCGGGGTAGGTCAGCCCCAGCATTTT. This gives the protein CASLGVGQPQHF.